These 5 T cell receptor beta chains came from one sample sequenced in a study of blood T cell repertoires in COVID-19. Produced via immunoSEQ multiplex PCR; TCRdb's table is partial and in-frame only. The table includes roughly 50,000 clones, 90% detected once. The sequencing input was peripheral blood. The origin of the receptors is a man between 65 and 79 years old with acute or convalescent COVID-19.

The chain's CDR3 is CASSPPGQGRNSPLHF. CDR3 DNA sequence: TGTGCCAGCTCACCACCGGGACAGGGGAGGAATTCACCCCTCCACTTT. The chain is built from TRBV18 and TRBJ1-6; 10 bases line up with TRBD1. The CDR3 is made up of 16 amino acids. Germline loops: CDR1 KGHSH, CDR2 LQKENI. V lost 0 bases and J lost 7; bases outside the gene matches: 3.

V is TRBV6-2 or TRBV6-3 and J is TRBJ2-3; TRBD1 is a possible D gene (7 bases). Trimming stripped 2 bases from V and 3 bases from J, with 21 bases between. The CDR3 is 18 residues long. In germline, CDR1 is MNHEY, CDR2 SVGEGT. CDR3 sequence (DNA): TGTGCCAGCAGTTACGGGACAGAGAGGGGGAGGAGAACAGATACGCAGTATTTT. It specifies CASSYGTERGRRTDTQYF.

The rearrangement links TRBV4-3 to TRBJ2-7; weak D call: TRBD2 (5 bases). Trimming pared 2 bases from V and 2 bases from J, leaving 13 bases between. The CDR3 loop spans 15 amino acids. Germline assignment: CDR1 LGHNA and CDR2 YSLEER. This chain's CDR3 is CASSQSRGPAYEQYF. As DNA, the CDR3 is TGCGCCAGCAGCCAAAGTCGGGGTCCAGCCTACGAGCAGTACTTC.

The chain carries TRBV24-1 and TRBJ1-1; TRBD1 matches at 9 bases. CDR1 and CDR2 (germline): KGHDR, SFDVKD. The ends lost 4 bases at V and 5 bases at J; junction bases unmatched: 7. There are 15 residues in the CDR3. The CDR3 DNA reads TGTGCCACCAGTGACCCGACAGGGGGGAGTACTGAAGCTTTCTTT. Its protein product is CATSDPTGGSTEAFF.

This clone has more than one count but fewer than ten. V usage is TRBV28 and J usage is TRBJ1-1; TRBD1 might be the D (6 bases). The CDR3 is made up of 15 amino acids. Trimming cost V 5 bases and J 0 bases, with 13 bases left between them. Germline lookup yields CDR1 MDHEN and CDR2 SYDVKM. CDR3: CASSNYRVMNTEAFF. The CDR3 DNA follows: TGTGCCAGCAGTAACTACAGGGTCATGAACACTGAAGCTTTCTTT.